The present T cell receptor (beta chain) was sequenced within a study of regulatory T cells in long-lasting Graves disease. Broader study findings: Persistent patients shared more public clonotypes (about 2,600) than new patients (more than 900).

Sample time point: newly diagnosed GD, antithyroid drugs for less than 3 months. PBMC-derived RNA was used for the TCR library. Through Arm-PCR of CDR3 regions and iRepertoire HTBI primers, TCR beta libraries were built. TCRdb reanalysed the multiplex PCR reads using MiXCR and keeps one entry per CDR3 protein. The sample lists about 450,000 distinct CDR3 sequences; 15% to 20% were seen once. CDR3 length: 13 amino acids. V lost 9 bases to trimming and J lost 0 bases; unmatched junction nucleotides: 3. This clonotype was detected ten times or more. The antigen is undetermined. The sample also formed part of further work on T cells in Graves' hyperthyroidism and ophthalmopathy. This second study notes: Absence of ophthalmopathy progression within 18 months defined stable Graves' hyperthyroidism.

The source material was peripheral blood mononuclear cells (PBMCs), sampled at new diagnosis, from a patient treated with antithyroid drugs. The genes are TRBV12-3 or TRBV12-4 and TRBJ2-3; 7 bases match TRBD1. The sequence was obtained from a woman aged 25 to 45 with Graves disease. CDR3 nucleotide sequence: TGTGCCAGTACAGGGGAGAGCACAGATACGCAGTATTTT. Protein product: CASTGESTDTQYF.